Listed here is a single T cell receptor beta chain. This specimen belongs to a study of shared clonotypes between healthy human individuals. Germline V lookup: CDR1 SGHAT, CDR2 FQNNGV. With 4 bases removed from V and 8 bases from J, the gap between germline ends came to 15 bases. The CDR3 length is 14 residues. Using immunoSEQ multiplex PCR, the repertoire was profiled, and TCRdb retains in-frame clones only, with some absent. The sample lists about 660,000 clones; 74% were seen once. The chain uses TRBV11-2 and TRBJ1-3, with a weak D call TRBD1 (6 bases). The TCR comes from a young woman in good health. Sequenced input: memory CD4+ T cells sorted from blood. Subset meaning: CD45RA-negative fraction. CDR3 sequence: CASSSSGGSDTIYF. The CDR3 DNA reads TGTGCCAGCAGCTCCTCGGGGGGCAGCGACACCATATATTTT.